The rows below give T cell receptor beta chains drawn from one sample of a study of blood T cell repertoires in COVID-19. The table came from immunoSEQ multiplex PCR; TCRdb's copy has only in-frame clones and leaves some out. The data contain 150,000 to 200,000 clones, over 80% of them singletons. Sample: peripheral blood. These receptor sequences come from a woman older than 75 with active or convalescent COVID-19. CDR3s leave out the opening cysteine and the closing phenylalanine or tryptophan.

V	J	CDR3
TRBV6-2/TRBV6-3	TRBJ1-2	ASSYLQELHKANYGYT
TRBV6-5	TRBJ2-7	ASRGRGYEQY
TRBV6-5	TRBJ1-2	ASTLGAGDYGYT
TRBV6-5	TRBJ2-2	ASKTGGNTGELF
TRBV6-6	TRBJ2-6	ASSGSGDRPSGANVLT
TRBV5-1	TRBJ2-5	ASSLGTAQETQY
TRBV28	TRBJ1-6	ASSSWDSNNSPLH
TRBV18	TRBJ1-1	ASSRARQPNTEAF
TRBV9	TRBJ1-2	ASAGGPPYGYT
TRBV11-2	TRBJ1-2	ASSQGADYGYT
TRBV4-1	TRBJ1-4	ASSQEGGPNPNEKLF
TRBV7-3	TRBJ2-7	ASSSSGGADEQY
TRBV13	TRBJ2-1	ASSHGGGQQF
TRBV25-1	TRBJ1-1	ASSDPPLNTEAF
TRBV4-2	TRBJ1-1	ASSPRSGGLENTEAF
TRBV3-1/TRBV3-2	TRBJ1-4	ASSQGTGLREKLF
TRBV12-5	TRBJ2-3	ASDLPGHTYTDTQY
TRBV7-2	TRBJ2-7	ASSLGQGSSYEQY
TRBV7-9	TRBJ1-1	ASSSTGQGAEAF
TRBV11-2	TRBJ2-5	ASSSIGQGQETQY
TRBV18	TRBJ2-7	ASSPLRSGTGGFYEQY
TRBV18	TRBJ1-1	ASSGQFSMNTEAF
TRBV30	TRBJ2-3	AWKLAGGTDTQY
TRBV7-2	TRBJ1-3	ASSPGTGPTSGNTIY
TRBV2	TRBJ1-1	ASSPTGLMNTEAF
TRBV6-5	TRBJ1-2	ASRQGLGYT
TRBV6-1	TRBJ2-1	ASSDLLSSYNEQF
TRBV11-3	TRBJ1-4	ASSQGGEKLF
TRBV30	TRBJ2-6	AWSAPRDRAGANVLT
TRBV18	TRBJ2-7	ASSPSGQGYEQY
TRBV6-7	TRBJ2-7	ASSFPGGEQYEQY
TRBV2	TRBJ1-5	ASSLQGAGNQPQH
TRBV12-5	TRBJ2-3	ASGLESSTDTQY
TRBV7-7	TRBJ2-1	ASSLSGGSSYNEQF
TRBV12-3/TRBV12-4	TRBJ2-2	ASSSSPGELF
TRBV19	TRBJ1-2	ASSTTGAARYGYT
TRBV5-1	TRBJ2-3	ASSLDSTSTDTQY
TRBV25-1	TRBJ1-2	ASSDSVSGYT
TRBV7-9	TRBJ1-4	ASSPTGRRILQGDEKLF